This TCR beta chain was recorded in a study of T cell responses to AZD1222 COVID-19 vaccine. On the study more broadly: Recipients boosted at about 4 weeks or about 12 weeks are pooled. Study outcomes and limitations: Only six people who got AZD1222 tested seropositive at baseline. Donors were chiefly white British, with a greater number of females, and clonal diversity was perhaps underestimated. Repertoires were obtained solely post-peak T cell response.

Repertoires were generated with immunoSEQ multiplex PCR, while TCRdb's copy carries only in-frame clones and drops some. Of some 90,000 clones listed, 70% to 90% were seen once; the top ten hold around 1.5%. Germline loops: CDR1 LNHNV, CDR2 YYDKDF (reference sequence). Trimming left V 0 bases short and J 0 bases short, with 11 bases between. The CDR3 has 16 amino acids. Comments on this clone: As yet, its antigen is unknown.

The material sequenced was peripheral blood, taken on day 0 of AZD1222 vaccination. This sequence was found in an adult in good health. This chain links TRBV15 with TRBJ1-1, with D possibly TRBD1 on 5 matching bases. CDR3 bases: TGTGCCACCAGCAGAGATGGGGGGGGTATGAACACTGAAGCTTTCTTT. Translated: CATSRDGGGMNTEAFF. Supplemented by reference TRBV15 and TRBJ1-1, the full variable domain reads DAMVIQNPRYQVTQFGKPVTLSCSQTLNHNVMYWYQQKSSQAPKLLFHYYDKDFNNEADTPDNFQSRRPNTSFCFLDIRSPGLGDTAMYLCATSRDGGGMNTEAFFGQGTRLTVV.